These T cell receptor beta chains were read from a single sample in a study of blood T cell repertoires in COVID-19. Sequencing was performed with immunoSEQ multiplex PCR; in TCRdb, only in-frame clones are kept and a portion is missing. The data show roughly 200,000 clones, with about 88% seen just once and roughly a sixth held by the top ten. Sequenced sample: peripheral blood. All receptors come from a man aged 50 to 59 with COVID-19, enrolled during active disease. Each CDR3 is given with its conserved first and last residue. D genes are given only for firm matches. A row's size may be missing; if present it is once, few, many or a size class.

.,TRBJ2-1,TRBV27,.,TGTGCCAGCAGTTCTCCGTTGGGACTGACCATAAATGAGCAGTTCTTC,CASSSPLGLTINEQFF
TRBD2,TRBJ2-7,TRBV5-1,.,TGCGCCAGCAGCTCAAGCGGACTAGCGGGCCTTTACGAGCAGTACTTC,CASSSSGLAGLYEQYF
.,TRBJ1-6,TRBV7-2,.,TGTGCCAGCAGCCCCCCCGGGGGGGGATCACCCCTCCACTTT,CASSPPGGGSPLHF
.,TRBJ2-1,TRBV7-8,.,TGTGCCAGCAGCTTATTAGGACTGTATAGTGAGCAGTTCTTC,CASSLLGLYSEQFF
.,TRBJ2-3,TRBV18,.,TGTGCCAGCTCACCTCTAGCGAGCACAGATACGCAGTATTTT,CASSPLASTDTQYF
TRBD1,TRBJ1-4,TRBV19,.,TGTGCCAGTAGTCCTTCGGGACAGATTAATGAAAAACTGTTTTTT,CASSPSGQINEKLFF
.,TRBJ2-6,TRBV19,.,TGTGCCAGTACTTCGACAGGCACCCTCCTTGGGACGGGGGCCAACGTCCTGACTTTC,CASTSTGTLLGTGANVLTF
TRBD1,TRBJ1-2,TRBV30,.,TGTGCCTGGAGTCCCCCTTGGACAGGGGACTATGGCTACACCTTC,CAWSPPWTGDYGYTF
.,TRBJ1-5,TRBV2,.,TGTGCCAGCAGTGAGAGGCAGGGGATAGGTCAGCCCCAGCATTTT,CASSERQGIGQPQHF
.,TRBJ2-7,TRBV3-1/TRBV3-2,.,TGTGCCAGCAGCCAAGAGGGGGGTGGCCCCTACGAGCAGTACTTC,CASSQEGGGPYEQYF
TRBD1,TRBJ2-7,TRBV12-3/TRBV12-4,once,TGTGCCAGCAATCCGACAGGGGGCTACGAGCAGTACTTC,CASNPTGGYEQYF
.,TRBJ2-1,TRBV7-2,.,TGTGCCAGCAGCTTATTTCCGGGGAGTGCTGAGCAGTTCTTC,CASSLFPGSAEQFF
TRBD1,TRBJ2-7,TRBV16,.,TGTGCCAGCAGCCCATGGACAGGGAGGCCCTACGAGCAGTACTTC,CASSPWTGRPYEQYF
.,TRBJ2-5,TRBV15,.,TGTGCCACCAGCAGAGATTCCGGGTCGGGCCAAGAGACCCAGTACTTC,CATSRDSGSGQETQYF
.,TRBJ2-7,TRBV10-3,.,TGTGCCATCAGTGGGAATCAGGGGGGCAACGAGCAGTACTTC,CAISGNQGGNEQYF
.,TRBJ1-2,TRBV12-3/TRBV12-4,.,TGTGCCAGCAGTTTCGCCGGGTATGGCTACACCTTC,CASSFAGYGYTF
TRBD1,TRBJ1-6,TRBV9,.,TGTGCCAGCAGCTCCCAGGGGGCGCAAAATAATTCACCCCTCCACTTT,CASSSQGAQNNSPLHF
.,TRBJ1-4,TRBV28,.,TGTGCCAGCAGTTTTCTTACAGGCCCGCCAAAACTGTTTTTT,CASSFLTGPPKLFF
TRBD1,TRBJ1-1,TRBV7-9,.,TGTGCCAGCAGCGGACCAGGGGGCGATTACACTGAAGCTTTCTTT,CASSGPGGDYTEAFF
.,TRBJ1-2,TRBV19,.,TGTGCCAGTAGTGCCGCGGGACGAGGCTATGGCTACACCTTC,CASSAAGRGYGYTF
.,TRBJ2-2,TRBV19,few,TGTGCCAGTAGTAGGGGAAGAGGGTCGACCGGGGAGCTGTTTTTT,CASSRGRGSTGELFF
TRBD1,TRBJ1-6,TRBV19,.,TGTGCCAGTAGTGCATTACAGGGGATGAATAATTCACCCCTCCACTTT,CASSALQGMNNSPLHF
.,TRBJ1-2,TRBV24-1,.,TGTGCCACCAGTGAAATGACAGGATATGGCTACACCTTC,CATSEMTGYGYTF
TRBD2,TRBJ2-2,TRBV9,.,TGTGCCAGCAGCGTAGGTCTAGCGGGAGTCACCGGGGAGCTGTTTTTT,CASSVGLAGVTGELFF
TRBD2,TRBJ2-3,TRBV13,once,TGTGCCAGCAGCCCGACTAGCGGGGGGGGTACGCAGTATTTT,CASSPTSGGGTQYF
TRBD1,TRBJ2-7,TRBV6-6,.,TGTGCCAGCAGTTACTCTATAGGGGGCGCCTCCTACGAGCAGTACTTC,CASSYSIGGASYEQYF
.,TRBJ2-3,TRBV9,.,TGTGCCAGCAGCGTAGAACCCCTAGCCGGAGATACGCAGTATTTT,CASSVEPLAGDTQYF
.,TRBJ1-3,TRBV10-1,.,TGCGCCAGCAGTGAGTCGCCGGGCTCTGGAAACACCATATATTTT,CASSESPGSGNTIYF